These 20 T cell receptor beta chains came from one sample sequenced in a study. TCRdb reprocessed the 5' RACE reads via MiXCR and lists one record per CDR3 protein. The profile shows 9,500 to 12,000 distinct CDR3 sequences, 40% to 55% of them singletons. Sequenced: tumor-infiltrating naive CD4+ T cells sorted from the breast tumor. Subset given: naive CD4+ T cells, CD4+CD45RA+CD25-. The receptors stem from a female donor with breast cancer.

This clonotype was counted once. The rearrangement joins TRBV12-3 or TRBV12-4 to TRBJ1-5; a possible D gene is TRBD1 (6 bases). Between the trimmed V and J ends, which lost 4 bases and 1 base, there was a span of 8 bases. The CDR3 is 14 amino acids. This CDR3 is CASSSGQSNQPQHF. CDR3 DNA: TGTGCCAGCAGTTCCGGACAGAGCAATCAGCCCCAGCATTTT.

This clonotype was observed a few times. The V call is TRBV30, the J call TRBJ2-3; D is perhaps TRBD2 (5 bases). CDR1 and CDR2 (germline): GTSNPN, SVGIG (reference sequence). This CDR3 comprises 14 residues. V dropped 0 bases and J dropped 4 bases, with 11 bases sitting between them. CDR3 amino acids: CAWSVLVRPDTQYF. CDR3 DNA sequence: TGTGCCTGGAGTGTACTAGTGCGGCCAGATACGCAGTATTTT.

Only a few counts were recorded for this clonotype. The rearrangement links TRBV29-1 to TRBJ1-2; D may be TRBD1 (6 bases). The CDR3 loop spans 14 amino acids. V lost 6 bases to trimming and J lost 6 bases, with 20 bases between them. Germline V lookup: CDR1 SQVTM, CDR2 ANQGSEA. CDR3 amino acids: CSVEHRDTGHGYTF. The CDR3 DNA sequence: TGCAGCGTGGAACATCGGGACACGGGACATGGCTACACCTTC. The entire variable domain, with the rest obtained from reference TRBV29-1 and TRBJ1-2, is as follows: SAVISQKPSRDICQRGTSLTIQCQVDSQVTMMFWYRQQPGQSLTLIATANQGSEATYESGFVIDKFPISRPNLTFSTLTVSNMSPEDSSIYLCSVEHRDTGHGYTFGSGTRLTVV.

Concerning this clonotype: One end of the junction does not line up with germline, which may come from a read error. The genes are TRBV5-1 and TRBJ2-1; no definite D call. The length of the CDR3 is 15 residues. The V gene's germline CDR1 is SGHRS and CDR2 YFSETQ. The CDR3 spells CASSQNSSSCNEQFF. CDR3 sequence (DNA): TGCGCCAGCAGCCAAAATAGCAGCTCCTGCAATGAGCAGTTCTTC.

The chain combines TRBV20-1 with TRBJ2-1; 8 bases are shared with TRBD2. Germline V CDR1 and CDR2: DFQATT, SNEGSKA (reference sequence). This CDR3 comprises 15 residues. V gave up 7 bases and J gave up 3 bases; unmatched junction bases: 11. The CDR3, as DNA: TGCAGTGTGGCTAGCGGGTATGAAGGCTACAATGAGCAGTTCTTC. Translation: CSVASGYEGYNEQFF.

The chain combines TRBV7-8 with TRBJ2-3; 8 nucleotides match TRBD2. CDR1 and CDR2 (germline): SGHVS, FQNEAQ. The CDR3 runs to 13 residues. After removal of 4 bases from V and 7 bases from J, the junction contained 4 bases not matched to a gene. CDR3 nucleotides: TGTGCCAGCAGCTCCGGGACTAGGAATACGCAGTATTTT. Protein product: CASSSGTRNTQYF.

The chain carries TRBV5-1 and TRBJ2-5; weak D call: TRBD1 (6 bases). Germline CDR1 and CDR2: SGHRS and YFSETQ. The V gene lost 4 bases and the J gene lost 2 bases, with 9 bases spanning the gap. The CDR3 sequence is 13 residues long. The DNA of the CDR3 is TGCGCCAGCAGCATAGGACAGCAAGAGACCCAGTACTTC. It is translated as CASSIGQQETQYF.

The rearrangement links TRBV6-2 or TRBV6-3 to TRBJ1-5; TRBD1 might be the D (5 bases). The CDR3 has 17 residues. Germline values: CDR1 MNHEY, CDR2 SVGEGT. The germline V and J ends were trimmed by 2 bases and 5 bases, with 19 bases remaining between them. CDR3 sequence (DNA): TGTGCCAGCAGTTACGACAAGGCAGGGTCAAATCATCAGCCCCAGCATTTT. Its protein is CASSYDKAGSNHQPQHF.

The chain combines TRBV29-1 with TRBJ1-4; no clear D. CDR1 SQVTM and CDR2 ANQGSEA come from the germline V gene. This CDR3 comprises 11 residues. V was trimmed by 5 bases and J by 7 bases, leaving 8 bases between them. DNA of the CDR3: TGCAGCGTTACGTATGGTGAAAAACTGTTTTTT. Translated, it gives CSVTYGEKLFF.

The rearrangement joins TRBV20-1 to TRBJ1-6, with D uncertain. The CDR3 is made up of 13 amino acids. Trimming pared 3 bases from V and 10 bases from J, leaving 13 bases between. Germline CDR1 and CDR2: DFQATT and SNEGSKA (reference sequence). CDR3 residues: CSASPEKKSPLHF. CDR3 sequence (DNA): TGCAGTGCTAGTCCAGAGAAGAAGTCACCCCTCCACTTT.

The chain links TRBV7-2 to TRBJ2-5; D is ambiguous. The germline V gene has CDR1 SGHTA and CDR2 FQGNSA. The length of the CDR3 is 13 residues. The V gene lost 1 base and the J gene lost 5 bases, with 8 bases spanning the gap. The CDR3 DNA is TGTGCCAGCAGCTTAGAAAGTTGGGAGACCCAGTACTTC. Its protein product is CASSLESWETQYF.

A few counts support this clonotype. This chain uses TRBV2 with TRBJ1-5; possibly TRBD1 for D (5 bases). CDR1 is SNHLY, CDR2 FYNNEI, per germline. Between the trimmed V and J ends, which lost 4 bases and 6 bases, there was a span of 16 bases. This CDR3 spans 15 amino acids. CDR3 nucleotides: TGTGCCAGCAGTGGTGGGGCAGGTTTCGGTCAGCCCCAGCATTTT. Encoded protein: CASSGGAGFGQPQHF.

This chain connects TRBV11-3 to TRBJ1-1, with 10 bases aligning to TRBD1. CDR3 size: 20 residues. Germline V CDR1 and CDR2: SGHNT, YENEEA. The V segment lost 5 bases and the J segment 1 base; nucleotides outside the gene matches: 19. This CDR3 reads CASSQTLWGQGKISNTEAFF. For the CDR3, the DNA is TGTGCCAGCAGCCAAACCCTTTGGGGACAGGGGAAGATATCGAACACTGAAGCTTTCTTT.

The J gene is TRBJ1-3, the V gene TRBV7-8, with 8 bases lining up with TRBD1. The ends lost 2 bases at V and 3 bases at J; junction bases unmatched: 9. CDR1 and CDR2 from the germline V gene are SGHVS and FQNEAQ. The CDR3 consists of 17 residues. CDR3 protein: CASSLIPQGADGNTIYF. CDR3 nucleotides: TGTGCCAGCAGCTTAATCCCTCAGGGGGCTGATGGAAACACCATATATTTT. The full variable domain, in which reference TRBV7-8 and TRBJ1-3 provide the parts outside the CDR3, is GAGVSQSPRYKVAKRGQDVALRCDPISGHVSLFWYQQALGQGPEFLTYFQNEAQLDKSGLPSDRFFAERPEGSVSTLKIQRTQQEDSAVYLCASSLIPQGADGNTIYFGEGSWLTVV.

J is TRBJ1-2 and V is TRBV12-3 or TRBV12-4, with D unresolved. This CDR3 contains 12 residues. V dropped 6 bases and J dropped 5 bases, with 10 bases sitting between them. The CDR3 sequence: CASSGRTYGYTF. The CDR3, as DNA: TGTGCCAGCAGCGGACGTACGTATGGCTACACCTTC.

Worth noting for this clonotype: One junction end disagrees with the germline gene, perhaps due to a read error. J is TRBJ2-3 and V is TRBV7-2; 9 bases are a match to TRBD2. Germline-derived CDR1 and CDR2 are SGHTA and FQGNSA. The CDR3 length is 15 residues. The CDR3 sequence: CAGRRASGGTDTQYF. The CDR3 DNA reads as TGTGCCGGCAGGCGGGCTAGCGGGGGCACAGATACGCAGTATTTT.

This clonotype was detected only a few times. The chain carries TRBV20-1 and TRBJ2-7; D perhaps matches TRBD1 (5 bases). This CDR3 is built from 13 residues. Trimming stripped 7 bases from V and 3 bases from J, with 16 bases between. The germline CDR1 and CDR2 sequences are DFQATT and SNEGSKA (reference sequence). The CDR3 is CSVSRGTGYEQYF. CDR3 DNA: TGCAGTGTTTCAAGGGGAACAGGCTACGAGCAGTACTTC.

The gene calls are TRBV4-1 and TRBJ2-7, with 7 bases fitting TRBD1. Per germline, CDR1 MGHRA and CDR2 YSYEKL. Trimming at V came to 2 bases and at J to 2 bases, leaving 6 bases not matched to a gene. This CDR3 contains 15 residues. CDR3 loop: CASSQNRGIAYEQYF. The CDR3 nucleotides are TGCGCCAGCAGCCAAAACAGGGGAATCGCCTACGAGCAGTACTTC.

There are a few counts of this clonotype. V usage is TRBV4-1 and J usage is TRBJ1-6; TRBD1 matches at 7 bases. The CDR3 has 16 amino acids. V dropped 0 bases and J dropped 9; count of bases not matched to a gene: 8. The germline V gene encodes CDR1 MGHRA and CDR2 YSYEKL. The CDR3 loop is CASSQDPTGLSSPLHF. For the CDR3, the DNA is TGCGCCAGCAGCCAAGACCCGACAGGGCTGAGTTCACCCCTCCACTTT.

This clonotype was seen more than once but under ten times. The rearrangement uses TRBV18 and TRBJ2-7; possibly TRBD1 for D (6 bases). The CDR3 sequence is 15 residues long. Germline V lookup: CDR1 KGHSH, CDR2 LQKENI. V was pared by 6 bases and J by 2 bases, with 17 bases between. The CDR3 loop reads CASSLRQEGPYEQYF. The CDR3 DNA is TGTGCCAGCTCCCTTAGACAGGAAGGACCCTACGAGCAGTACTTC.